One TCR beta chain is described in this entry. The antigen is undetermined. This CDR3 has 18 residues. V was pared by 0 bases and J by 2 bases, with 21 bases between. Germline V gives CDR1 SGHRS, CDR2 YFSETQ. The data were taken from a study of OX40 agonist ivuxolimab in advanced cancers. Study-level information: Patients receiving dose escalation had hepatocellular carcinoma, melanoma, renal cell or head and neck cancer. Patients with prior anti-PD-1, anti-PD-L1 or anti-CTLA-4 therapy were eligible; roughly 40% had some. Patients achieving partial responses numbered three: one hepatocellular carcinoma case and two cutaneous melanoma cases. Study-level results: It was not determined which antigens were specifically recognized by the peripheral T cells that had undergone clonal expansion.

Sequencing was performed with immunoSEQ multiplex PCR; in TCRdb, only in-frame clones are kept and a portion is missing. There are tens of thousands of clones in the sample; 84% occur only once, and roughly 15% lies in the top ten. The specimen was CD4+ or CD8+ T cells sorted from blood, collected in a trial of the OX40 agonist ivuxolimab. This TCR came from an adult with an advanced solid tumor such as melanoma, head and neck, liver or kidney cancer. This rearrangement joins TRBV5-1 to TRBJ2-7; weak D call: TRBD2 (5 bases). For the CDR3, the DNA is TGCGCCAGCAGCTTGGCCGGGGATGCCTACCGTAACACCTACGAGCAGTACTTC. Amino acids: CASSLAGDAYRNTYEQYF.